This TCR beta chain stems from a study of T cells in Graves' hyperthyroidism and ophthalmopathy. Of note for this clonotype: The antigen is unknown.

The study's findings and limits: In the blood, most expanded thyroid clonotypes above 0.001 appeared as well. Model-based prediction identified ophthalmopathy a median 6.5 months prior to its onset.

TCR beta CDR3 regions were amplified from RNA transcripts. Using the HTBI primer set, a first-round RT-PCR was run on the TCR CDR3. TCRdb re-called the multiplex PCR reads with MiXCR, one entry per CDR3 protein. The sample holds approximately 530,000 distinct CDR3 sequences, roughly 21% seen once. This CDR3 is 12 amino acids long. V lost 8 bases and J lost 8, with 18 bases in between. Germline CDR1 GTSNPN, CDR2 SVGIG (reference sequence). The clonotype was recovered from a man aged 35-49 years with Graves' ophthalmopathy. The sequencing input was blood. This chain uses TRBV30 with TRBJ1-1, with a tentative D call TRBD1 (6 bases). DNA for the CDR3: TGTGCCGGTCTAGGGGGGCCCCCCGAAGCTTTCTTT. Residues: CAGLGGPPEAFF.